The rows below give T cell receptor beta chains drawn from one sample of a study of T cell repertoires in cytomegalovirus infection. These receptors have no identified antigens. TCRdb reprocessed the reads with MiXCR, giving one entry per CDR3 protein. The repertoire consists of about 310,000 distinct CDR3 sequences, with just under 25% occurring once and the leading ten covering roughly 15%. Sequencing used cultured PBMCs, obtained from culture after CMV antigen stimulation. These receptors came from a human donor in good health (CMV status not recorded). Some clones in this sample may be carry-over from other donors' samples. Each CDR3 is given with its conserved first and last residue. A D gene is named only where the DNA matches it firmly. The size of a clone is reported for some rows only, either as once, few or many, or as a class for expanded clones.

. | TRBJ2-1 | TRBD2 | TRBV19 | TGTGCCAGTAGTCCAGGACTAGCGGGAGGCCCCACCTACAATGAGCAGTTCTTC | CASSPGLAGGPTYNEQFF
few | TRBJ2-1 | TRBD2 | TRBV20-1 | TGCAGTGCTCAGACCCGAACTAGCGGGAGGAGTGGTGAGCAGTTCTTC | CSAQTRTSGRSGEQFF
. | TRBJ2-7 | . | TRBV24-1 | TGTGCCACCAGTGATAACGTCGGAGTCCAGCAGTACTTC | CATSDNVGVQQYF
few | TRBJ2-5 | . | TRBV27 | TGTGCCAGCAGTAGGCGGGTATCGATTCAGGAGACCCAGTACTTC | CASSRRVSIQETQYF
once | TRBJ1-1 | . | TRBV29-1 | TGCAGCGTGGATGACCAGAACACTGAAGCTTTCTTT | CSVDDQNTEAFF
few | TRBJ2-1 | . | TRBV25-1 | TGTGCCAGCAGTGACGCCGGGGCCCCCTACAATGAGCAGTTCTTC | CASSDAGAPYNEQFF
once | TRBJ2-7 | TRBD2 | TRBV5-1 | TGCGCCAGCAGCTTGGAAGGCGGGAGTTTCGACGAGCAGTACTTC | CASSLEGGSFDEQYF
many | TRBJ2-3 | TRBD1 | TRBV6-1 | TGTGCCAGCAGTGACAGGGGGCGTGACACAGATACGCAGTATTTT | CASSDRGRDTDTQYF
. | TRBJ2-3 | . | TRBV29-1 | TGCAGCGTTGAAGAGCGTGGGGGTAGCACAGATACGCAGTATTTT | CSVEERGGSTDTQYF
. | TRBJ1-5 | . | TRBV2 | TGTGCCAGCGGGACATCCCCTGGGCCCCAGCATTTT | CASGTSPGPQHF
few | TRBJ1-5 | . | TRBV6-2/TRBV6-3 | TGTGCCAGCAGTTACTCGGAGGGCAGTCAGCCCCAGCATTTT | CASSYSEGSQPQHF
once | TRBJ1-2 | . | TRBV7-9 | TGTGCCAGCAGCTCCGGGACTCGCAGGAGTGGCTACACCTTC | CASSSGTRRSGYTF
many | TRBJ2-4 | TRBD2 | TRBV12-3/TRBV12-4 | TGTGCCAGCAGTTTTTGGGCTAGCGGGAGGGACCTAGCCAAAAACATTCAGTACTTC | CASSFWASGRDLAKNIQYF
few | TRBJ1-1 | . | TRBV6-6 | TGTGCCAGCAGCCACCCGGGGACTGAAGCTTTCTTT | CASSHPGTEAFF
many | TRBJ1-1 | . | TRBV7-2 | TGTGCCAGCAGCTTTCCTCGGGGAATGAACACTGAAGCTTTCTTT | CASSFPRGMNTEAFF
many | TRBJ2-5 | . | TRBV7-2 | TGTGCCAGCAGCTTAGGGTCCCGAGGTTGGGAGACCCAGTACTTC | CASSLGSRGWETQYF
many | TRBJ2-2 | TRBD1 | TRBV14 | TGTGCCAGCAGCCCACTGGACAGGGCGGACGGGGAGCTGTTTTTT | CASSPLDRADGELFF
many | TRBJ1-1 | . | TRBV7-2 | TGTGCCAGCAGCCCAGGGAGGGTTTGGGGCACTGAAGCTTTCTTT | CASSPGRVWGTEAFF
. | TRBJ1-6 | . | TRBV27 | TGTGCCAGCAGTTTTTTGGGGGGTGGCTCCTATAATTCACCCCTCCACTTT | CASSFLGGGSYNSPLHF
. | TRBJ2-7 | TRBD2 | TRBV6-6 | TGTGCCAGCAGTCAACCGGGACTAGCGGGAAATCTGAACGAGCAGTACTTC | CASSQPGLAGNLNEQYF
. | TRBJ2-5 | . | TRBV28 | TGTGCCAGCAGTTTAGGCGACTTCCAAGAGACCCAGTACTTC | CASSLGDFQETQYF
many | TRBJ2-1 | . | TRBV24-1 | TGTGCCACCAGTGATTTGGATGAGCAGTTCTTC | CATSDLDEQFF
. | TRBJ2-1 | . | TRBV14 | TGTGCCAGCAGCTACCAGGGTTCCTATGAGCAGTTCTTC | CASSYQGSYEQFF
. | TRBJ2-5 | . | TRBV11-2 | TGTGCCAGCAGCTTACCGCCGGACAGCCTATTCGAGACCCAGTACTTC | CASSLPPDSLFETQYF
. | TRBJ1-4 | TRBD1 | TRBV28 | TGTGCCAGCTATCCTACGACAGGGGCGGGGAGTGAAAAACTGTTTTTT | CASYPTTGAGSEKLFF
. | TRBJ2-1 | TRBD1 | TRBV15 | TGTGCCACCAGCAGAGATCGGGACAGGGGGTTCTTC | CATSRDRDRGFF
. | TRBJ2-2 | . | TRBV12-3/TRBV12-4 | TGTGCCAGCAGTTTAGCAGACCCGAACACCGGGGAGCTGTTTTTT | CASSLADPNTGELFF
. | TRBJ2-3 | . | TRBV7-4 | TGTGCCAGCAGCCCAAGTGCCACAGATACGCAGTATTTT | CASSPSATDTQYF
few | TRBJ2-1 | . | TRBV20-1 | TGCAGTGCTAACCCTGCCGGGAGCTCCTACAATGAGCAGTTCTTC | CSANPAGSSYNEQFF
many | TRBJ1-5 | TRBD1 | TRBV19 | TGTGCCAGTAACCGGGACAGCCTAAATCAGCCCCAGCATTTT | CASNRDSLNQPQHF
. | TRBJ2-2 | TRBD2 | TRBV24-1 | TGTGCCACCAGTGATAGCGGGAGGGGACCCGGGGAGCTGTTTTTT | CATSDSGRGPGELFF
. | TRBJ1-2 | . | TRBV4-1 | TGCGCCAGCAGGGAAACAGGGACCAACTATGGCTACACCTTC | CASRETGTNYGYTF
. | TRBJ2-7 | TRBD2 | TRBV20-1 | TGCAGTGCGGAAGGGACTAGCGGGATTTACGAGCAGTACTTC | CSAEGTSGIYEQYF
. | TRBJ2-5 | TRBD2 | TRBV20-1 | TGCAGTGCTAGAAAGGTTCCCAGCGGGAGTACTTTAGAGACCCAGTACTTC | CSARKVPSGSTLETQYF
. | TRBJ2-3 | . | TRBV6-6 | TGTGCCAGCAGTTATGGGACCTTCAGCACAGATACGCAGTATTTT | CASSYGTFSTDTQYF
few | TRBJ2-3 | . | TRBV24-1 | TGTGCCACCAGTGACGCGAACACAGATACGCAGTATTTT | CATSDANTDTQYF
. | TRBJ2-2 | . | TRBV14 | TGTGCCAGCAGCGCCCCCCCCGGGGAGCTGTTTTTT | CASSAPPGELFF
few | TRBJ2-2 | TRBD1 | TRBV6-5 | TGTGCCAGCAGTTTCCGGACAGGGGGAGAGTCCGGGGAGCTGTTTTTT | CASSFRTGGESGELFF